This T cell receptor beta chain was sequenced for a study of human T cells and chemical hapten exposure. Germline V gives CDR1 SQVTM, CDR2 ANQGSEA. V shed 7 bases and J 4 bases; nucleotides not matched to a gene: 9. The CDR3 extends over 13 amino acids. General observations from the study: Having alopecia, donors may respond immunologically unlike healthy people.

Indicated time point: patch test 3, about 24 weeks after DPC sensitization. Treatment meaning: therapeutic diphenylcyclopropenone sensitization with weekly scalp DPC. This clonotype was counted a few times. Its antigen is not identified. TCRdb ran MiXCR on the RACE reads and lists one entry per CDR3 protein. The sample carries about 82,000 distinct CDR3 sequences, roughly 13% recorded once. The TCR comes from a woman aged 45-60 years with alopecia areata. Some clones in this sample may be carry-over from other donors' samples. The V gene is TRBV29-1, the J gene TRBJ1-1, with 7 bases aligning to TRBD1. The sequenced sample was whole blood, obtained in connection with sensitization to the hapten diphenylcyclopropenone (DPC). The CDR3 DNA follows: TGCAGCGCCAGACAGGGAATGGGCACTGAAGCTTTCTTT. This translates into CSARQGMGTEAFF. Supplemented by reference TRBV29-1 and TRBJ1-1, the full variable domain reads SAVISQKPSRDICQRGTSLTIQCQVDSQVTMMFWYRQQPGQSLTLIATANQGSEATYESGFVIDKFPISRPNLTFSTLTVSNMSPEDSSIYLCSARQGMGTEAFFGQGTRLTVV.